The clone carrying this T cell receptor (beta chain) was counted at least ten times. Antigen specificity is unknown. 5'RACE generated cDNA with 10-nucleotide random UMIs. TCRdb re-derived calls from the 5' RACE reads in MiXCR, one entry per CDR3 protein. Among roughly 25,000 distinct CDR3 sequences listed, about 6.3% were seen once. The V gene's germline CDR1 is DFQATT and CDR2 SNEGSKA (reference sequence). V lost 5 bases to trimming and J lost 3 bases, with 8 bases between them. This CDR3 is 12 amino acids long. The entry originates in a study of neurological immune-mediated disorders. Regarding the study as a whole: The greatest degree of TCR clonal expansion was observed in HTLV-1-associated myelopathy, with the lowest in multiple sclerosis, below that of healthy controls. The absence of shared CDR3 amino acid sequences among expanded clones across subjects suggests private repertoires in all groups.

The specimen was PBMCs. The source is a woman between 35 and 50 years old in good health. V and J are TRBV20-1 and TRBJ1-5; D possibly corresponds to TRBD1 (6 bases). The CDR3 DNA is TGCAGTGCTGGACAGCTCAATCAGCCCCAGCATTTT. Translated, it gives CSAGQLNQPQHF.